Following are 16 T cell receptor beta chains from one sample sequenced in a study of T cell changes during pregnancy in multiple sclerosis. TCRdb's copy holds only in-frame clones and misses some; the assay was immunoSEQ multiplex PCR. The sample consists of about 65,000 clones, around 92% of them appearing once. Sequenced here: CD8+ T cells from peripheral blood mononuclear cells, sampled in the third trimester of pregnancy. These receptors were collected from a female donor in good health, enrolled as a control in a pregnancy study.

Note on this clone: One end of the junction does not line up with germline, which may come from a read error. The chain joins TRBV5-8 to TRBJ1-3; TRBD1 is a possible D gene (5 bases). CDR1 is SGHTS, CDR2 YDEGEE, per germline. This CDR3 region has 14 residues. The CDR3 loop is CASTLGEQIYTIYF. CDR3 DNA: TGTGCCAGCACCTTGGGGGAGCAGATTTACACCATATATTTT.

The genes are TRBV27 and TRBJ1-6; D uncertain. The germline V gene has CDR1 MNHEY and CDR2 SMNVEV (reference sequence). V lost 3 bases and J 7 bases, leaving 7 bases between the germline ends. The CDR3 spans 13 residues. As DNA, the CDR3 is TGTGCCAGCAGTTTTTCGCAGAATTCACCCCTCCACTTT. This gives the protein CASSFSQNSPLHF.

The chain has TRBV7-9 and TRBJ2-7; D may be TRBD1 (6 bases). This CDR3 is built from 13 residues. Between the trimmed V and J ends, which lost 3 bases and 2 bases, there was a span of 8 bases. Germline values: CDR1 SEHNR, CDR2 FQNEAQ (reference sequence). CDR3 in amino acids: CASSFDRTYEQYF. DNA for the CDR3: TGTGCCAGCAGCTTTGACAGGACCTACGAGCAGTACTTC.

This chain connects TRBV4-2 to TRBJ1-2; D is unresolved. V was pared by 1 base and J by 4 bases, with 7 bases between. This CDR3 contains 13 residues. Germline-derived CDR1 and CDR2 are LGHNA and YNFKEQ. This CDR3 reads CASSQGSAYGYTF. The CDR3 DNA is TGTGCCAGCAGCCAAGGTAGCGCCTATGGCTACACCTTC.

The chain recombines TRBV6-1 with TRBJ1-1; 7 nucleotides align to TRBD1. The V and J ends lost 10 bases and 1 base, in that order; junction bases with no gene match: 6. The CDR3 loop spans 13 amino acids. CDR1 and CDR2 (germline): MNHNS, SASEGT. In DNA form, the CDR3 reads TGTGCCACCAACTGGGACAGGAACACTGAAGCTTTCTTT. Its protein is CATNWDRNTEAFF.

The chain uses TRBV2 and TRBJ1-2; D gene uncertain. The CDR3 is made up of 14 amino acids. Trimming left V 1 base short and J 6 bases short, with 12 bases between. CDR1 and CDR2 from the germline V gene are SNHLY and FYNNEI. CDR3 in DNA: TGTGCCAGCAGTGAAGTGGCAGTCACTAATGGCTACACCTTC. This codes for CASSEVAVTNGYTF.

V gene TRBV9 combines with J gene TRBJ1-1; tentatively, D is TRBD1 (6 bases). The CDR3 is made up of 14 amino acids. CDR1 and CDR2 (germline): SGDLS, YYNGEE. Between the trimmed V and J ends, which lost 0 bases and 2 bases, there was a span of 8 bases. CDR3 DNA: TGTGCCAGCAGCGTAGAGGGGGAAAACACTGAAGCTTTCTTT. This gives the protein CASSVEGENTEAFF.

The chain joins TRBV6-6 to TRBJ1-6, with a tentative D call TRBD1 (6 bases). The CDR3 totals 16 residues. Germline V gene data show CDR1 as MNHNY and CDR2 as SVGAGI (reference sequence). V was pared by 6 bases and J by 7 bases, with 19 bases between. CDR3 DNA: TGTGCCAGCAGCCTAAACAGGGCTGGGCCCAATTCACCCCTCCACTTT. Protein product: CASSLNRAGPNSPLHF.

V usage is TRBV4-3 and J usage is TRBJ2-2, with 7 bases that match TRBD2. The CDR3 length is 18 residues. The V gene end was trimmed by 0 bases and the J gene end by 4 bases; junction bases not matched to a gene: 11. CDR1 is LGHNA and CDR2 is YSLEER in the germline V gene. The DNA for the CDR3 is TGCGCCAGCAGCCAAGAGGTCGGCGCGGGGGTACCCACCGGGGAGCTGTTTTTT. Translating gives CASSQEVGAGVPTGELFF.

This chain connects TRBV7-9 to TRBJ2-7; D possibly corresponds to TRBD2 (5 bases). This CDR3 spans 16 amino acids. Trimming pared 5 bases from V and 6 bases from J, leaving 23 bases between. The V gene's germline CDR1 is SEHNR and CDR2 FQNEAQ (reference sequence). CDR3 loop: CASSLPSDNPGSEQYF. Here the CDR3 DNA reads TGTGCCAGCAGCCTACCTTCTGACAATCCGGGGAGCGAGCAGTACTTC.

V is TRBV7-3 and J is TRBJ1-1; perhaps TRBD1 as D (5 bases). The CDR3 is 16 amino acids. Germline loops: CDR1 SGHTA, CDR2 FQGTGA. The ends were cut back, 1 base at V and 5 bases at J, with 17 bases in the middle. The CDR3 sequence is CASSLISGAGWTEAFF. CDR3 sequence (DNA): TGTGCCAGCAGCTTAATATCTGGGGCGGGGTGGACTGAAGCTTTCTTT.

CDR3 in DNA: TGTGCCAGCAGCTTACTGTGGACAGACGAGCAGTACTTC. It translates to CASSLLWTDEQYF. This chain links TRBV7-2 with TRBJ2-7; a weak D match, TRBD1 (6 bases). The germline V and J ends were trimmed by 2 bases and 5 bases, with 10 bases remaining between them. Germline CDR1 reads SGHTA; CDR2 reads FQGNSA. This CDR3 is built from 13 residues.

The chain has TRBV11-2 and TRBJ1-5, with a possible D match to TRBD1 (5 bases). CDR1 SGHAT and CDR2 FQNNGV come from the germline V gene. Trimming shortened V by 5 bases and J by 4 bases, and 12 bases separated the two germline ends. The CDR3 is 14 amino acids. In DNA form, the CDR3 reads TGTGCCAGCAGCCCCCCCCGGGGGAATCAGCCCCAGCATTTT. Its protein product is CASSPPRGNQPQHF.

J is TRBJ2-7 and V is TRBV27; no clear D. V lost 5 bases, J lost 7 bases, and 15 bases lay in between. The CDR3 is 13 residues long. Germline CDR1 MNHEY, CDR2 SMNVEV (reference sequence). For the CDR3, the DNA is TGTGCCAGCAGTCCCCCAGGCCACTCTGAGCAGTACTTC. This encodes CASSPPGHSEQYF.

This chain links TRBV6-1 with TRBJ2-7, with D hard to call. V gave up 3 bases and J gave up 6 bases, with 15 bases separating them. This CDR3 has 14 residues. Germline CDR1 and CDR2: MNHNS and SASEGT. Here the CDR3 reads CASSDGGRPTEQYF. Written as DNA, the CDR3 is TGTGCCAGCAGTGACGGCGGCAGACCTACCGAGCAGTACTTC.

The rearrangement joins TRBV28 to TRBJ2-1; D is uncertain. The V and J ends lost 5 bases and 0 bases respectively, with 20 bases between them. Germline values: CDR1 MDHEN, CDR2 SYDVKM. This CDR3 has 18 amino acids. The CDR3 loop is CASSPVSSRRSSYNEQFF. The DNA of the CDR3 is TGTGCCAGCAGTCCCGTAAGCTCCCGGCGGAGCTCCTACAATGAGCAGTTCTTC. Using reference TRBV28 and TRBJ2-1 for the parts outside the CDR3, the full variable domain is DVKVTQSSRYLVKRTGEKVFLECVQDMDHENMFWYRQDPGLGLRLIYFSYDVKMKEKGDIPEGYSVSREKKERFSLILESASTNQTSMYLCASSPVSSRRSSYNEQFFGPGTRLTVL.